Below, 4 T cell receptor beta chains from the same sample are listed, as sequenced in a study of cytomegalovirus exposure and HLA in healthy donors. Profiled with immunoSEQ multiplex PCR; TCRdb holds only in-frame clones, not every one. The sample has 150,000 to 200,000 clones; around 88% are singletons. Sequencing was performed on PBMCs. These receptors were taken from a woman between 18 and 29 years old in good health and CMV-seronegative.

The rearrangement uses TRBV5-1 and TRBJ1-1, with 9 bases fitting TRBD1. This CDR3 comprises 15 residues. V lost 4 bases and J lost 1; bases outside the gene matches: 5. The V gene's germline CDR1 is SGHRS and CDR2 YFSETQ. This CDR3 reads CASSATGGANTEAFF. CDR3 DNA sequence: TGCGCCAGCAGCGCAACAGGGGGCGCGAACACTGAAGCTTTCTTT.

This chain connects TRBV9 to TRBJ2-2, with D possibly being TRBD2 (5 bases). Germline V gene sequence: CDR1 SGDLS, CDR2 YYNGEE. This CDR3 comprises 14 residues. Trimming shortened V by 3 bases and J by 1 base, and 7 bases separated the two germline ends. For the CDR3, the DNA is TGTGCCAGCAGCGGGGCGGGGAACACCGGGGAGCTGTTTTTT. Protein: CASSGAGNTGELFF.

The rearrangement uses TRBV14 and TRBJ1-6; tentatively, D is TRBD1 (6 bases). Per germline, CDR1 SGHDN and CDR2 FVKESK. The CDR3 is 16 residues long. The germline V and J ends were trimmed by 0 bases and 9 bases, with 15 bases remaining between them. CDR3 DNA sequence: TGTGCCAGCAGCCAAGAAGGACCCTACAGGGCTTCACCCCTCCACTTT. It is translated as CASSQEGPYRASPLHF.

J is TRBJ1-5 and V is TRBV7-2; a weak D match, TRBD1 (6 bases). The CDR3 extends over 15 amino acids. Looked up from germline, CDR1 is SGHTA and CDR2 is FQGNSA. V shed 1 base and J shed 4 bases, with 11 bases lying between them. The CDR3 DNA sequence: TGTGCCAGCAGCTTAGAGGGGGGGTGGAATCAGCCCCAGCATTTT. Protein product: CASSLEGGWNQPQHF.